The clone carrying this T cell receptor beta chain was counted many times. Its antigen is still unknown. After removal of 6 bases from V and 5 bases from J, the junction contained 8 bases not matched to a gene. The V gene's germline CDR1 is ENHRY and CDR2 SYGVKD. The CDR3 is made up of 14 amino acids. The sample originates from a study of CD8 T cells in ankylosing spondylitis. The authors made TCR beta libraries by quantitative 5'-RACE with molecular barcodes. TCRdb ran MiXCR on the 5' RACE reads and lists one entry per CDR3 protein. The table includes 200,000 to 300,000 distinct CDR3 sequences, over 8.5% detected once. Whole-study results and caveats: Prior work had noted some motif variants in reactive arthritis blood and synovial fluid. The study looked at matched synovial fluid samples from ankylosing spondylitis patients. Disease-linked clones were reported to be significantly enriched there.

This sequence joins TRBV10-3 and TRBJ2-7, with TRBD2 matching 9 bases. This TCR derives from a male donor with ankylosing spondylitis or in good health (not recorded which). Sequencing was performed on blood, either unsorted or a sorted T cell fraction (not recorded which). CDR3 region: CAISGAGGPNEQYF. CDR3 DNA: TGTGCCATCAGCGGTGCGGGAGGGCCAAACGAGCAGTACTTC.